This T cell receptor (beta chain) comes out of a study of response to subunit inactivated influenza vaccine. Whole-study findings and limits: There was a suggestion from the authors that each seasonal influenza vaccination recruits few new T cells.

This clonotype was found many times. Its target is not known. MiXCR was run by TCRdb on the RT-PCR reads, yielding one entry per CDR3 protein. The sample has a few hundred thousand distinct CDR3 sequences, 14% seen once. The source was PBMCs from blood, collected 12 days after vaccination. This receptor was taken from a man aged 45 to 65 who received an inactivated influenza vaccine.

The CDR3 nucleotides read TGTGCCAGCAGCTTATTGGGGGGGGCCGGCAATTCACCCCTCCACTTT. Its translation is CASSLLGGAGNSPLHF. The chain combines TRBV7-2 with TRBJ1-6; possible D gene TRBD1, 6 bases. The CDR3 covers 16 residues. The germline CDR1 and CDR2 sequences are SGHTA and FQGNSA. Trimming pared 2 bases from V and 7 bases from J, leaving 15 bases between.